This TCR beta chain was observed in a study of post-analysis software for immune sequencing data. Study-wide points: In patients, about 5 TRBV segments were more frequent than in controls, with TRBV5-6, TRBV5-1 and TRBV20-1 among them. Under F measure analysis, samples from one preparation batch co-clustered strongly. Controls' normalized Chao1 diversity significantly exceeded that of multiple sclerosis patients.

This clonotype was counted only a few times. Its antigen is unidentified. Germline is not matched at one junction end, which may reflect a read error. The CDR3 runs 13 residues. The germline CDR1 and CDR2 sequences are SSHAT and FNYEAQ (reference sequence). Libraries were made from TCR beta cDNA, and they carried unique molecular identifiers. Each sample of about 0.95 to 11 million input T cells yielded roughly 500,000 cDNA molecules, so each molecule approximated one T cell. A single record per CDR3 protein comes from TCRdb applying MiXCR to the PCR reads. The sample contains about 430,000 distinct CDR3 sequences, 30% to 40% of which appear only once.

This TCR came from a girl aged 2-10 years with multiple sclerosis. The sample consisted of blood. The rearrangement joins TRBV7-7 to TRBJ2-3; TRBD2 matches 7 bases. The CDR3 spells CASSGEFTDTQYF. CDR3 bases: TGTGCTAGCAGCGGGGAGTTCACAGATACGCAGTATTTT.